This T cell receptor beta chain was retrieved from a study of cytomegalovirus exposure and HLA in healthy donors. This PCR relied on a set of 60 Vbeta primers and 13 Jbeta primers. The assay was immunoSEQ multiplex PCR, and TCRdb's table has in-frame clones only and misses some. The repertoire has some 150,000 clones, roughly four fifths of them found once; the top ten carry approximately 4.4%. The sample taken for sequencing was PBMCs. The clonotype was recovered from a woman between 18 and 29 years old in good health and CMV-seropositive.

Here the CDR3 reads CATSRDQQRGVYNEQFF. For the CDR3, the DNA is TGTGCCACCAGCAGAGATCAGCAGCGGGGGGTTTACAATGAGCAGTTCTTC. The V call is TRBV15, the J call TRBJ2-1; TRBD2 aligns across 9 bases. This CDR3 comprises 17 residues. The J segment lost 4 bases and the V segment lost 0 bases, leaving 7 bases of the junction unmatched. Germline CDR1 LNHNV, CDR2 YYDKDF (reference sequence).